This T cell receptor beta chain appears in the sequencing data of a study of blood T cells in healthy people across ages. Next came a second PCR, run for about 6 to 12 cycles, which used a sample-barcoded 5' primer along with a J-beta primer mix. One entry per CDR3 protein, called by TCRdb with MiXCR from the 5' RACE reads. The sample lists about 1,800,000 distinct CDR3 sequences; roughly 27% were seen once. This CDR3 region has 12 residues. Germline-derived CDR1 and CDR2 are SGHDN and FVKESK. The sample holds a few counts of this clonotype. Its ends do not fully match the called genes, so a read error is possible. A minimum of 6 micrograms of total RNA was extracted per sample.

V gene TRBV14 combines with J gene TRBJ2-5, with no clear D. Sequenced: blood. The TCR originated in a woman in her twenties or thirties in good health. CDR3 region: CSSSQGKETQYF. CDR3 sequence (DNA): TGTTCCAGCAGCCAAGGGAAAGAGACCCAGTACTTC.